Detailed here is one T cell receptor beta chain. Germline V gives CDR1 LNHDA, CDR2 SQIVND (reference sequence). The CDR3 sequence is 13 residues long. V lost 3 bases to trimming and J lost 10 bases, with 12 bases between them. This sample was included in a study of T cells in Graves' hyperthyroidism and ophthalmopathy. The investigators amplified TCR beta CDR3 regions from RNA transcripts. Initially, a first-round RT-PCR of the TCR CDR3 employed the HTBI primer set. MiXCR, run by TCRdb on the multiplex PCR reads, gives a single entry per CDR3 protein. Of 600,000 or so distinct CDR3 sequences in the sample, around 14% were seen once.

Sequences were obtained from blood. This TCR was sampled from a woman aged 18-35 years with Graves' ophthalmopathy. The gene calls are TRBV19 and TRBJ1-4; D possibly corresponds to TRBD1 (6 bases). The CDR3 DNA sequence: TGTGCCAGTAGTATGGCGGGACACCGAAAACTGTTTTTT. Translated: CASSMAGHRKLFF.